This TCR beta chain stems from a study of shared clonotypes between healthy human individuals. In the case of this clone: Its antigen remains unknown.

CDR3 length equals 15 residues. The V and J ends lost 5 bases and 2 bases respectively, with 17 bases between them. Germline V gene data show CDR1 as SGHRS and CDR2 as YFSETQ. In the original processing: For the immunoSEQ data, sequences were junction-only without quality scores, so filtering differed. The data were produced by immunoSEQ multiplex PCR, yet TCRdb's version contains in-frame clones alone and is incomplete. V and J calls and clone size come straight from that table; D and trimming were deduced from the DNA. The table lists around 700,000 clones, about two thirds of them singletons. Study findings and constraints: Despite large depth, rarefaction showed incomplete sorted-subset sequencing. Non-shared clonotypes had lower generation probabilities than clonotypes shared by all four sorted-subset donors.

Sequenced input: memory CD4+ T cells sorted from blood. Noted subset: CD45RA-negative fraction. The source of this sequence is a woman aged 25 to 39 in good health. The genes are TRBV5-1 and TRBJ2-7; weak D call: TRBD1 (5 bases). In nucleotides, the CDR3 is TGCGCCAGCAGACTCGGACAAGTCCAGACCTACGAGCAGTACTTC. Its protein product is CASRLGQVQTYEQYF.